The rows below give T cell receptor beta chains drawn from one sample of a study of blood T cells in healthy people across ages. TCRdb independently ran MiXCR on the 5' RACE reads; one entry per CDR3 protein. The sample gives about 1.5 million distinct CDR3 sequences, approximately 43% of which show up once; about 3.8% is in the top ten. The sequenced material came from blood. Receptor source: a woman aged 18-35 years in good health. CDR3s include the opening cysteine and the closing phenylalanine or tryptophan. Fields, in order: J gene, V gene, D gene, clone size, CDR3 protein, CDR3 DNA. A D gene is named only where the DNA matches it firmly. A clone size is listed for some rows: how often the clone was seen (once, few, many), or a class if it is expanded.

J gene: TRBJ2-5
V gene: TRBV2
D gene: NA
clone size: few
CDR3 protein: CASSGNEEETQYF
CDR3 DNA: TGTGCCAGCAGTGGGAACGAGGAAGAGACCCAGTACTTC

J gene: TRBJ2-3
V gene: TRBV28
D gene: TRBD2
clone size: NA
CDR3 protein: CASSLPLGGSLDTQYF
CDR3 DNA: TGTGCCAGCAGCCTTCCCCTCGGCGGGAGTTTAGATACGCAGTATTTT

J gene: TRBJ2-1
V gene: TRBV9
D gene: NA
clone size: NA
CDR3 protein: CASSVGTSYDNEQFF
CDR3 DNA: TGTGCCAGCAGCGTAGGGACTTCTTACGACAATGAGCAGTTCTTC

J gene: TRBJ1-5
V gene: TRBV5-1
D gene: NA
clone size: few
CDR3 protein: CASSLTVGSNQPQHF
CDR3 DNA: TGCGCCAGCAGCTTGACAGTGGGTAGCAATCAGCCCCAGCATTTT

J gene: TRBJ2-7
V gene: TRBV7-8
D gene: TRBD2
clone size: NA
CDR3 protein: CASRFGLATTYEQYF
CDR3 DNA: TGTGCCAGCAGATTCGGACTAGCCACGACCTACGAGCAGTACTTC

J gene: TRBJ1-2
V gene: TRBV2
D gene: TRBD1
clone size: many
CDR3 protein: CASSPTGDGYTF
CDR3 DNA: TGTGCCAGCAGTCCCACAGGGGATGGCTACACCTTC

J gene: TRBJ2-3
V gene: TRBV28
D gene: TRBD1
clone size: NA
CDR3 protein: CASSSTPPGGSDTQYF
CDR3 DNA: TGTGCCAGCAGTTCCACCCCACCAGGGGGCTCAGATACGCAGTATTTT

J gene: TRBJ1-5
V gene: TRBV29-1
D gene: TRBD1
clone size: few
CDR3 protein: CSVGTGVYQPQHF
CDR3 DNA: TGCAGCGTGGGGACAGGGGTGTATCAGCCCCAGCATTTT

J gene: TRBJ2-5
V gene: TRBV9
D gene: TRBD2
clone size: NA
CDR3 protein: CASRSVAGGPGEQYF
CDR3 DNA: TGTGCCAGCAGGTCGGTAGCGGGGGGGCCAGGTGAGCAGTACTTC

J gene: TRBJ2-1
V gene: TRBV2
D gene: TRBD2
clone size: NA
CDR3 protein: CASSESGGGAYEQFF
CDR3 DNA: TGTGCCAGCAGTGAATCTGGCGGGGGGGCATATGAGCAGTTCTTC

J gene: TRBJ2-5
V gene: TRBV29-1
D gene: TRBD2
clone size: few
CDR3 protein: CSVEGGGQDQETQYF
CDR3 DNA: TGCAGCGTTGAGGGCGGGGGGCAAGACCAAGAGACCCAGTACTTC

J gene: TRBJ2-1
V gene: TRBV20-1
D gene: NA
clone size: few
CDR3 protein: CSARAETGGSLLFF
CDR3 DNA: TGCAGTGCTAGAGCCGAAACTGGGGGCTCGCTCTTGTTCTTC

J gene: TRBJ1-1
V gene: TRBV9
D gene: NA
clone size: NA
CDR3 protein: CASSAFKGPGTEAFF
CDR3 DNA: TGTGCCAGCAGCGCGTTTAAGGGACCGGGCACTGAAGCTTTCTTT

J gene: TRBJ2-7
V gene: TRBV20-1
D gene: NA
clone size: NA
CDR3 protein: CSARGAAILYEQYF
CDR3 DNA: TGCAGTGCTAGAGGGGCAGCAATCCTCTACGAGCAGTACTTC

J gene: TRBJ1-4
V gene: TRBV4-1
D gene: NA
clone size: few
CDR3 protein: CASSQRTVGEKLFF
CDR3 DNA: TGCGCCAGCAGCCAACGGACAGTAGGGGAAAAACTGTTTTTT